This TCR beta chain derives from a study of early T cells in non-severe SARS-CoV-2 infection. The CDR3 spans 13 residues. V was pared by 7 bases and J by 1 base, with 3 bases of the junction left unmatched. Germline-derived CDR1 and CDR2 are MGHRA and YSYEKL. Individual cDNA molecules each received unique molecular identifiers attached to them. From the 5' RACE reads, TCRdb called clonotypes with MiXCR, one entry per CDR3 protein. The table lists 75,000 to 100,000 distinct CDR3 sequences, 15% to 20% of them singletons, with around 1.3% in the top ten. The source material was whole blood. The sequence was obtained from an adult who was a healthcare worker with PCR-confirmed SARS-CoV-2 infection or an uninfected control (not recorded which). V usage is TRBV4-1 and J usage is TRBJ1-1; 7 nucleotides agree with TRBD1. The CDR3 DNA is TGCGCCAGCAAGACAGGGCCGAACACTGAAGCTTTCTTT. Translated: CASKTGPNTEAFF.